These T cell receptor beta chains were read from a single sample in a study of blood T cells in healthy people across ages. TCRdb redid the calling of the 5' RACE reads with MiXCR, one entry per CDR3 protein. The sample has roughly 1,800,000 distinct CDR3 sequences, about 50% seen once. The source material was blood. These receptor sequences come from a woman aged 40 to 49 in good health. The CDR3 runs from the conserved cysteine through the conserved F or W. The D gene is left open where the match is weak. A clone size is listed for some rows: how often the clone was seen (once, few, many), or a class if it is expanded.

TRBV28	few	NA	TRBJ2-7	CASSLLTGTPYEQYF	TGTGCCAGCAGTTTATTGACAGGAACCCCCTACGAGCAGTACTTC
TRBV12-5	few	NA	TRBJ2-5	CASGLDSYETQYF	TGTGCTAGTGGTTTGGACAGTTACGAGACCCAGTACTTC
TRBV4-2	NA	TRBD2	TRBJ2-3	CASSQLRGGTSGESHTDTQYF	TGTGCCAGCAGCCAACTTCGGGGCGGGACTAGCGGGGAGAGTCACACAGATACGCAGTATTTT
TRBV29-1	few	NA	TRBJ1-2	CSVEEGVNYGYTF	TGCAGCGTTGAAGAGGGAGTTAACTATGGCTACACCTTC
TRBV24-1	NA	TRBD2	TRBJ2-1	CATSDVRTSSYNEQFF	TGTGCCACCAGTGATGTTAGGACTAGCTCCTACAATGAGCAGTTCTTC
TRBV6-5	NA	NA	TRBJ2-7	CASSYLDKSSYEQYF	TGTGCCAGCAGTTACTTGGACAAGAGCTCCTACGAGCAGTACTTC
TRBV19	NA	NA	TRBJ1-1	CASSIVAGPATEAFF	TGTGCCAGTAGTATAGTCGCAGGGCCGGCCACTGAAGCTTTCTTT
TRBV19	NA	NA	TRBJ2-3	CASQVEIVADTQYF	TGTGCCAGTCAGGTGGAAATAGTCGCAGATACGCAGTATTTT
TRBV18	many	NA	TRBJ2-5	CASSRDYQETQYF	TGTGCCAGCTCGCGGGACTACCAAGAGACCCAGTACTTC
TRBV6-2/TRBV6-3	NA	TRBD2	TRBJ2-7	CATGLAFGEQYF	TGTGCCACGGGACTAGCCTTTGGGGAGCAGTACTTC
TRBV5-1	NA	NA	TRBJ2-3	CASSFNRGNTDTQYF	TGCGCCAGCAGCTTTAATAGGGGGAACACAGATACGCAGTATTTT